Each of the 25 T cell receptor beta chains below was sequenced from the same sample in a study of OX40 agonist ivuxolimab in advanced cancers. Data came from immunoSEQ multiplex PCR; TCRdb stores just in-frame clones and leaves some out. This sample has about 45,000 clones; approximately 91% occur once, and the top ten carry about 19%. The sample in question was CD4+ or CD8+ T cells sorted from blood, obtained in a trial of the OX40 agonist ivuxolimab. These receptors were taken from an adult with an advanced solid tumor such as melanoma, head and neck, liver or kidney cancer.

CDR3 in amino acids: CASSPKTPPGTGVSGDTQYF. In DNA, the CDR3 is TGCGCCAGCAGTCCGAAGACACCTCCCGGGACAGGGGTTTCTGGAGATACGCAGTATTTT. The chain uses TRBV10-1 and TRBJ2-3, with 10 bases aligning to TRBD1. The V gene end was trimmed by 5 bases and the J gene end by 5 bases; junction bases not matched to a gene: 22. Germline V gene data show CDR1 as WNHNN and CDR2 as SYGVQD (reference sequence). CDR3 size: 20 residues.

This chain uses TRBV6-5 with TRBJ2-7, with no clear D. The CDR3 has 13 residues. The V end was cut by 0 bases, the J end by 0 bases, with 3 bases between. CDR1 is MNHEY and CDR2 is SVGAGI in the germline V gene. This chain's CDR3 is CASSYSASYEQYF. As DNA, the CDR3 is TGTGCCAGCAGTTACTCGGCCTCCTACGAGCAGTACTTC.

This chain joins TRBV9 and TRBJ2-7; 9 bases fit TRBD2. Trimming at V came to 3 bases and at J to 2 bases, leaving 3 bases not matched to a gene. The CDR3 spans 14 residues. Per germline, CDR1 SGDLS and CDR2 YYNGEE. This CDR3 is CASSGREGPYEQYF. The CDR3, as DNA: TGTGCCAGCAGCGGGCGGGAGGGACCCTACGAGCAGTACTTC.

The chain carries TRBV30 and TRBJ1-2; tentative D call: TRBD1 (5 bases). Deletions cut 1 base from V and 8 bases from J, with 11 bases between. The CDR3 is 12 amino acids. The germline V gene encodes CDR1 GTSNPN and CDR2 SVGIG (reference sequence). CDR3 sequence: CAWSGGAQGYTF. CDR3 bases: TGTGCCTGGAGTGGAGGGGCACAAGGCTACACCTTC.

V usage is TRBV21-1 and J usage is TRBJ2-7; the table calls TRBD1, which could not be checked here. TRBV21-1 is listed as a pseudogene. This CDR3 region has 16 residues. CDR3 nucleotides: TGTGCCAGCAGTCTCAATCATAATCCCAGCTCCTACGAGCAGTACTTC. Residues: CASSLNHNPSSYEQYF.

The chain recombines TRBV28 with TRBJ2-7; maybe TRBD1 (6 bases). From germline, CDR1 is MDHEN and CDR2 SYDVKM. CDR3 length: 14 amino acids. V was trimmed by 7 bases and J by 4 bases, leaving 17 bases between them. The CDR3 DNA reads as TGTGCCAGCACCTCCAGGGGAGCTGCTTACGAGCAGTACTTC. This gives the protein CASTSRGAAYEQYF.

The chain carries TRBV6-5 and TRBJ2-7, with D possibly called TRBD1 or TRBD2 (5 bases each). Trimming left V 2 bases short and J 1 base short, with 9 bases between. CDR1 MNHEY and CDR2 SVGAGI come from the germline V gene. This CDR3 contains 14 residues. CDR3 protein: CASSYGGYSYEQYF. The DNA for the CDR3 is TGTGCCAGCAGTTACGGGGGTTATTCCTACGAGCAGTACTTC.

The chain couples TRBV18 to TRBJ2-2; tentatively, D is TRBD2 (5 bases). Trimming removed 1 base at V and 3 bases at J, with 6 bases between. Germline V lookup: CDR1 KGHSH, CDR2 LQKENI. There are 14 residues in the CDR3. For the CDR3, the DNA is TGTGCCAGCTCACCACAGGGAGACACCGGGGAGCTGTTTTTT. This encodes CASSPQGDTGELFF.

The chain uses TRBV5-6 and TRBJ2-3, with a tentative D call TRBD1 (6 bases). CDR3 length: 18 residues. Per the germline V gene, CDR1 is SGHDT and CDR2 is YYEEEE. Trimming removed 4 bases from V and 4 bases from J, with 25 bases in between. CDR3 loop: CASSADRGGTGFPDTQYF. The DNA for the CDR3 is TGTGCCAGCAGCGCGGACAGAGGGGGTACAGGGTTCCCAGATACGCAGTATTTT.

The chain employs TRBV6-5 and TRBJ2-7; D ambiguous. The CDR3 runs 12 residues. In germline, CDR1 is MNHEY, CDR2 SVGAGI. The V gene lost 6 bases and the J gene lost 9 bases, with 15 bases spanning the gap. The CDR3 DNA sequence: TGTGCCAGCAGCATCGAGACAACAAGGCAGTACTTC. Translation: CASSIETTRQYF.

The rearrangement joins TRBV7-9 to TRBJ2-7; D uncertain. Germline lookup yields CDR1 SEHNR and CDR2 FQNEAQ (reference sequence). The CDR3 loop spans 12 amino acids. V lost 1 base and J lost 2, with 3 bases in between. The CDR3 coding sequence is TGTGCCAGCAGCTTAGTGCCCTACGAGCAGTACTTC. Protein: CASSLVPYEQYF.

The V call is TRBV5-8, the J call TRBJ2-1, with 8 bases fitting TRBD2. The germline CDR1 and CDR2 sequences are SGHTS and YDEGEE. The CDR3 has 16 amino acids. With 0 bases clipped from V and 4 bases from J, the junction kept 6 bases outside the gene matches. The CDR3 reads CASSLALAGLYNEQFF. The CDR3, as DNA: TGTGCCAGCAGCTTGGCCCTAGCGGGCTTATACAATGAGCAGTTCTTC. The variable domain in full, completed from reference TRBV5-8 and TRBJ2-1, reads EAGVTQSPTHLIKTRGQQATLRCSPISGHTSVYWYQQALGLGLQFLLWYDEGEERNRGNFPPRFSGRQFPNYSSELNVNALELEDSALYLCASSLALAGLYNEQFFGPGTRLTVL.

The CDR3 sequence: CASSHLDSSGANVLTF. DNA for the CDR3: TGCGCCAGCAGCCACCTAGATAGCTCTGGGGCCAACGTCCTGACTTTC. This rearrangement joins TRBV4-1 to TRBJ2-6, with D uncertain. In germline, CDR1 is MGHRA, CDR2 YSYEKL. Trimming took off 3 bases at V and 0 bases at J, with 9 bases between the two ends. The CDR3 is made up of 16 amino acids.

The rearrangement links TRBV5-1 to TRBJ2-7; D may be TRBD2 (5 bases). Trimming removed 4 bases at V and 0 bases at J, with 14 bases between. The CDR3 length is 15 residues. Germline CDR1 and CDR2: SGHRS and YFSETQ. CDR3 coding DNA: TGCGCCAGCAGCCCGAACCCGACTAACTCCTACGAGCAGTACTTC. Translated, it gives CASSPNPTNSYEQYF.

V usage is TRBV5-1 and J usage is TRBJ2-7; 8 nucleotides match TRBD1. The germline V gene encodes CDR1 SGHRS and CDR2 YFSETQ. V shed 5 bases and J 2 bases; nucleotides not matched to a gene: 12. This CDR3 is 16 amino acids long. The CDR3 is CASRGEDREKTYEQYF. The CDR3 DNA sequence: TGCGCCAGCAGAGGCGAGGACAGGGAAAAGACCTACGAGCAGTACTTC.

V and J are TRBV5-1 and TRBJ2-3; 7 bases match TRBD2. V shed 0 bases and J 4 bases; nucleotides not matched to a gene: 5. Germline CDR1 and CDR2: SGHRS and YFSETQ. The CDR3 is 15 residues long. CDR3 in amino acids: CASSLGAGAADTQYF. As DNA, the CDR3 is TGCGCCAGCAGCTTGGGGGCGGGAGCGGCAGATACGCAGTATTTT.

In its sample, this clone was seen once. CDR3 region: CASSFGGQALKDGYTF. The CDR3, as DNA: TGTGCCAGCAGCTTTGGCGGACAGGCCTTAAAGGATGGCTACACCTTC. The rearrangement uses TRBV7-9 and TRBJ1-2, with TRBD1 matching 7 bases. V lost 3 bases, J lost 6 bases, and 13 bases stayed unmatched. This CDR3 is 16 amino acids long. CDR1 SEHNR and CDR2 FQNEAQ come from the germline V gene (reference sequence).

V is TRBV15 and J is TRBJ2-2; D gene uncertain. Germline assignment: CDR1 LNHNV and CDR2 YYDKDF (reference sequence). The CDR3 sequence is 18 residues long. V was clipped by 0 bases and J by 4 bases, with 18 bases between them. The CDR3 DNA reads as TGTGCCACCAGCAGAGATCTCTACGCAGCCAGTCGCACCGGGGAGCTGTTTTTT. It specifies CATSRDLYAASRTGELFF.

This sequence joins TRBV11-3 and TRBJ2-7; D may match TRBD1 or TRBD2 (5 bases each). In germline, CDR1 is SGHNT, CDR2 YENEEA. V shed 0 bases and J shed 5 bases, with 8 bases lying between them. This CDR3 is 13 amino acids long. For the CDR3, the DNA is TGTGCCAGCAGCTTAGACCGAGGGGACGAGCAGTACTTC. This sequence encodes CASSLDRGDEQYF. Using reference TRBV11-3 and TRBJ2-7 for the parts outside the CDR3, the full variable domain is EAGVVQSPRYKIIEKKQPVAFWCNPISGHNTLYWYLQNLGQGPELLIRYENEEAVDDSQLPKDRFSAERLKGVDSTLKIQPAELGDSAVYLCASSLDRGDEQYFGPGTRLTVT.

A note on this clone: A far larger clone is off by one base, so a read error is likely. The chain combines TRBV5-6 with TRBJ2-7; a possible D gene is TRBD2 (6 bases). With 5 bases removed from V and 0 bases from J, the gap between germline ends came to 9 bases. CDR1 and CDR2 from the germline V gene are SGHDT and YYEEEE. CDR3 size: 13 residues. In DNA, the CDR3 is TGTGCCAGCAGTTACGGGGGCTCCTACGAGCAGTACTTC. Amino acid sequence: CASSYGGSYEQYF.

In this sample, this clone turned up once. The gene calls are TRBV6-4 and TRBJ2-5; D is possibly TRBD2 (5 bases). Trimming took off 5 bases at V and 4 bases at J, with 17 bases between the two ends. CDR3 size: 15 residues. Germline loops: CDR1 MRHNA, CDR2 SNTAGT. CDR3 residues: CASSPSRVPGETQYF. The CDR3 region has the DNA TGTGCCAGCAGTCCCTCGCGGGTCCCCGGAGAGACCCAGTACTTC.

This clone was counted a few times. The chain carries TRBV30 and TRBJ1-1, with no clear D. CDR1 is GTSNPN and CDR2 is SVGIG in the germline V gene (reference sequence). V lost 3 bases and J lost 0, with 14 bases in between. This CDR3 contains 15 residues. The CDR3 spells CAWRVYSGLNTEAFF. The DNA of the CDR3 is TGTGCCTGGAGGGTGTACTCGGGCCTGAACACTGAAGCTTTCTTT.

The rearrangement links TRBV6-5 to TRBJ2-1; TRBD1 aligns across 9 bases. V shed 0 bases, J shed 9 bases, and the junction held 0 bases outside the gene matches. Germline V gene data show CDR1 as MNHEY and CDR2 as SVGAGI. The CDR3 runs 13 residues. The CDR3 loop reads CASSYSTGGEQFF. CDR3 bases: TGTGCCAGCAGTTACTCGACAGGGGGTGAGCAGTTCTTC.

V gene TRBV9 combines with J gene TRBJ1-4; TRBD1 matches 7 bases. The CDR3 contains 15 residues. Trimming cost V 4 bases and J 6 bases; bases outside gene matches: 9. From germline, CDR1 is SGDLS and CDR2 YYNGEE. CDR3 nucleotides: TGTGCCAGCAGCCCCAGGGTAGGGGGCGATGAAAAACTGTTTTTT. Translating it yields CASSPRVGGDEKLFF.

The gene calls are TRBV7-9 and TRBJ2-7, with D hard to call. CDR3 length equals 13 residues. Germline V gives CDR1 SEHNR, CDR2 FQNEAQ (reference sequence). V lost 7 bases, J lost 0 bases, and 10 bases lay in between. CDR3 residues: CASISSDSYEQYF. The CDR3 region has the DNA TGTGCCAGCATCTCCTCGGACTCCTACGAGCAGTACTTC.